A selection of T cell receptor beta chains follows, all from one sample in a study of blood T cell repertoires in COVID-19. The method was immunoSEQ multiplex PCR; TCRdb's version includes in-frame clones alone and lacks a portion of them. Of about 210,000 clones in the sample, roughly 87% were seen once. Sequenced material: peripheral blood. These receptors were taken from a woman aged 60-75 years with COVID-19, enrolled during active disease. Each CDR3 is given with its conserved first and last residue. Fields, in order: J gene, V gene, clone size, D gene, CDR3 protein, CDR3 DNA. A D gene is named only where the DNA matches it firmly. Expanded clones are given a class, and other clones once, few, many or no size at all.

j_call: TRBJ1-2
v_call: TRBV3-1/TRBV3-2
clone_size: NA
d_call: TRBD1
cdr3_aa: CASSPGTGYPSTSYTF
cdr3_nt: TGTGCCAGCAGCCCCGGGACAGGGTATCCCTCCACTAGCTACACCTTC

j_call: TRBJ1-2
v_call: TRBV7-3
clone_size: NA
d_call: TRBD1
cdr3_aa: CASSPGGTGISYGYTF
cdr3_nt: TGTGCCAGCAGCCCCGGGGGGACAGGGATTTCCTATGGCTACACCTTC

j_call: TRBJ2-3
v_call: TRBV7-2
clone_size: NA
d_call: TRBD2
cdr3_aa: CASSLELLAGGTDTQYF
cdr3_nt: TGTGCCAGCAGCTTAGAACTACTAGCGGGAGGGACAGATACGCAGTATTTT

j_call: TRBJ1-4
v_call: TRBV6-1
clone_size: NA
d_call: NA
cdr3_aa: CASSSGVRREKLFF
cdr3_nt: TGTGCCAGCAGTTCCGGGGTACGGCGTGAAAAACTGTTTTTT

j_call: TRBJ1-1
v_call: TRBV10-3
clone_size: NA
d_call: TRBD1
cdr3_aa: CAISGGQGAEAFF
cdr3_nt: TGTGCCATCAGTGGGGGACAGGGCGCTGAAGCTTTCTTT

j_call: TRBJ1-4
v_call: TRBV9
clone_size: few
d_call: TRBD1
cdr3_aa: CASSPGTGGSTNEKLFF
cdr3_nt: TGTGCCAGCAGCCCCGGGACAGGAGGGTCCACTAATGAAAAACTGTTTTTT

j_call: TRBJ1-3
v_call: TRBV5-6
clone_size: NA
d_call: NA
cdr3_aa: CASSLTGGNTIYF
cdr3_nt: TGTGCCAGCAGTTTAACAGGAGGAAACACCATATATTTT

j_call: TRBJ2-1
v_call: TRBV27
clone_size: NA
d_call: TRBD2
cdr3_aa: CASSPLGTSRVGQQFF
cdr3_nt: TGTGCCAGCAGTCCTCTCGGGACTAGCAGGGTCGGGCAGCAGTTCTTC

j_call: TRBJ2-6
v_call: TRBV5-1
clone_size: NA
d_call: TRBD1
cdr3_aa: CASRNDRGSSGANVLTF
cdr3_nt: TGCGCCAGCAGGAACGACAGGGGTAGCTCTGGGGCCAACGTCCTGACTTTC

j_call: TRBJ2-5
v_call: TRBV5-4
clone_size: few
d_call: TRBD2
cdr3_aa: CASSRAGPGETQYF
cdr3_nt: TGTGCCAGCAGCAGAGCGGGGCCGGGGGAGACCCAGTACTTC

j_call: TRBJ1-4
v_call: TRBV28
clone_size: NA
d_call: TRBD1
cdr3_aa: CATIQGLTNEKLFF
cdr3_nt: TGTGCCACCATACAGGGGCTAACTAATGAAAAATTGTTTTTT

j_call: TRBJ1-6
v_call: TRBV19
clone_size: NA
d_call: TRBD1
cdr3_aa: CASSDRDWFAPLHF
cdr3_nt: TGTGCCAGTAGCGACAGGGATTGGTTCGCACCCCTCCACTTT

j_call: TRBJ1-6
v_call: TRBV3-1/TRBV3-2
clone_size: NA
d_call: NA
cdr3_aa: CASSQDRDIQASPLHF
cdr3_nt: TGTGCCAGCAGCCAAGATCGCGACATCCAGGCTTCACCCCTCCACTTT

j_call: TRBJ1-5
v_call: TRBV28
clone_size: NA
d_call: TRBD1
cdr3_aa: CASSPGQGYSNQPQHF
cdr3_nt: TGTGCCAGCAGTCCCGGACAGGGGTATAGCAATCAGCCCCAGCATTTT

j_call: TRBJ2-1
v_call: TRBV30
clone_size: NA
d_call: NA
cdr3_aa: CAWSTGLPYNEQFF
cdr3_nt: TGTGCCTGGAGTACGGGATTGCCCTACAATGAGCAGTTCTTC

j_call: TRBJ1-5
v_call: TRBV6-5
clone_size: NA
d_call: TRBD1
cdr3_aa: CASSTRTGQQPQHF
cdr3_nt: TGTGCCAGCAGTACACGGACAGGGCAGCAGCCCCAGCATTTT

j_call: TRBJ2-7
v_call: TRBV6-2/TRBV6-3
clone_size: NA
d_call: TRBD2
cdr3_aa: CASSYRTSGVPYEQYF
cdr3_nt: TGTGCCAGCAGTTACCGGACTAGCGGGGTTCCCTACGAGCAGTACTTC

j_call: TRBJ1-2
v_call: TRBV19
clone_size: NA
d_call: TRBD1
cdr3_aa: CASSPSGDSYGYTF
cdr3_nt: TGTGCCAGTTCCCCCTCCGGGGACAGCTATGGCTACACCTTC

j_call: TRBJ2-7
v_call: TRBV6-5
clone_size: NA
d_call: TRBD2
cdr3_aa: CASSLSGRLYEQYF
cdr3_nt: TGTGCCAGCTCCCTTAGCGGGAGACTCTACGAGCAGTACTTC

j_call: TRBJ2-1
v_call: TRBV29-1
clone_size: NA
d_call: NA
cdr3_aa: CSVPPPSSMYNEQFF
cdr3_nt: TGCAGCGTTCCGCCGCCTAGCTCGATGTACAATGAGCAGTTCTTC

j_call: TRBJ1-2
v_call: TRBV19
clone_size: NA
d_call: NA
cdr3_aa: CASSMRGQFYGYTF
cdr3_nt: TGTGCCAGTAGTATGCGGGGTCAGTTCTATGGCTACACCTTC

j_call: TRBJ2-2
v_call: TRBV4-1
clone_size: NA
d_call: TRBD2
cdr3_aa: CASSQLTGGSSGELFF
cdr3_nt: TGCGCCAGCAGCCAATTAACGGGGGGGTCGTCCGGGGAGCTGTTTTTT

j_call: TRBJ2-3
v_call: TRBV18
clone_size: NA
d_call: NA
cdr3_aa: CASSPVGSTDTQYF
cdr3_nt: TGTGCCAGCTCACCAGTCGGTAGCACAGATACGCAGTATTTT

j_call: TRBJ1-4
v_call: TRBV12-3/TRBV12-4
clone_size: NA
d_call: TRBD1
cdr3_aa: CASSRQGGEKLFF
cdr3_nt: TGTGCCAGCAGTAGACAGGGTGGCGAAAAACTGTTTTTT

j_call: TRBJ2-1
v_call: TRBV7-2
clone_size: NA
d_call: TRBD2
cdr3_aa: CASSLFTSGPSSYNEQFF
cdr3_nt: TGTGCCAGCAGCTTATTTACTAGCGGGCCGAGCTCCTACAATGAGCAGTTCTTC